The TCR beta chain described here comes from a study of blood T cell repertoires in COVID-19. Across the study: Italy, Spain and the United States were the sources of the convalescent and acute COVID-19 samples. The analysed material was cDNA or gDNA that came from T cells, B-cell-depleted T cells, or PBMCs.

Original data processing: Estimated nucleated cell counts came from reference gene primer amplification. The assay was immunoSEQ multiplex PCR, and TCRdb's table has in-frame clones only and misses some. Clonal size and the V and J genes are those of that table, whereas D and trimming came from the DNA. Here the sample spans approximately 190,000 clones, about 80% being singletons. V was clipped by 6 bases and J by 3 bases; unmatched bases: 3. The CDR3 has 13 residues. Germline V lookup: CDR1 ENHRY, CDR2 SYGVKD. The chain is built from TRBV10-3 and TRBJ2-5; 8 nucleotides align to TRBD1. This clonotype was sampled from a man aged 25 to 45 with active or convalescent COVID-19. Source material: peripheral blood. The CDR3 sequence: CAISKTGEETQYF. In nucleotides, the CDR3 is TGTGCCATCAGCAAGACAGGGGAAGAGACCCAGTACTTC.